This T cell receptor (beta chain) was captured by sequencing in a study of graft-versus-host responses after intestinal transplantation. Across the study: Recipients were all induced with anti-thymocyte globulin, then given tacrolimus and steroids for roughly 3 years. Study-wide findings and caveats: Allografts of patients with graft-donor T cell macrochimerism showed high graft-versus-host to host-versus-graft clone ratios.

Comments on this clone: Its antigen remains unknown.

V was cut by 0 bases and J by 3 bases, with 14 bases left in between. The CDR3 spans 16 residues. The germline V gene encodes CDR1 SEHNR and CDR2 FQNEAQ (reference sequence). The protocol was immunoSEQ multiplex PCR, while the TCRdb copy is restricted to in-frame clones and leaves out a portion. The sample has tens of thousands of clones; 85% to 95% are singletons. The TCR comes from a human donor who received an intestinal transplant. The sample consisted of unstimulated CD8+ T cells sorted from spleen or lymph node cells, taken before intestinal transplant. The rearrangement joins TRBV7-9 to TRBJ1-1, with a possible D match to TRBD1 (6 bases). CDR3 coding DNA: TGTGCCAGCAGCTTAGCGAGGGGGAAGCCGGACACTGAAGCTTTCTTT. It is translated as CASSLARGKPDTEAFF.